This TCR beta chain was found in a study of T cell responses to AZD1222 COVID-19 vaccine (dated by TCRdb to the early 2020s). About the study as a whole: AZD1222 recipients given second doses at about 4 weeks or at about 12 weeks were pooled, since spike-specific TCR depth and breadth were not found to differ between the two schedules. Trial participants were enrolled into age subgroups of 18-55, 56-69 and 70-plus years, which contained roughly 150, 30 and 60 TCR-sequenced participants, respectively. TCR sequencing covered roughly 230 trial participants: 200 to 210 given two doses of AZD1222 and approximately 26 given two doses of MenACWY control vaccine. The full study reports these points: CD4 TCRs associated with the vaccine covered the entire spike protein, and the dominant responses were in regions 160-218 and 743-854. Reportedly, close to half of the unique spike-specific TCRs recognized epitopes lying outside the regions that are mutated in the B.1.351 and B.1.1.7 variants. Most participants were white British and females outnumbered males, and the authors suggested that clonal diversity may have been underestimated. Because no samples from the day 14 peak response were available, repertoires could be characterized only after the peak T cell response. Only a handful of AZD1222 recipients were SARS-CoV-2 seropositive at baseline, limiting conclusions about previously exposed vaccinees. After two AZD1222 doses, both the breadth and the depth of spike-specific TCRs were significantly higher than at day 0 and than in MenACWY recipients. The 56-69-year group was small, and its depth increase did not reach significance, likely because of low power.

V loses 1 base, J loses 5 bases, and the germline ends lie 6 bases apart. The CDR3, from cysteine to phenylalanine, totals 13 residues. Of the read, only the CDR3 DNA is kept; its 39 bases are in frame from base 1. CDR1 and CDR2 (SGHRS, YFSETQ) derive from the germline V gene. The time point label here, explained by the study, means: baseline before first vaccination. Samples from vaccinated people were obtained from the UK trials COV001 and COV002, which included a single-blind randomized controlled phase 2/3 trial of AZD1222 (ChAdOx1 nCoV-19) in healthy adults. For TCRbeta chain sequencing, PBMC samples were collected from trial participants at day 0 and at day 28 after the second dose. With regard to this clone: What antigen it recognizes has not been identified. No much larger clone exists at a distance of one base, and base qualities are not known. Other DNA variants within this sample encode the same CDR3.

The CDR3 regions of human TCRbeta chains were analyzed by immunosequencing. The source study handled its data this way. Repertoire TCRs were matched against a reference library of SARS-CoV-2-specific TCRs generated with the MIRA antigen-specificity platform. Breadth was defined as the fraction of unique TCRs that were SARS-CoV-2-associated. Depth was defined as the fraction of total T cells that were SARS-CoV-2-associated. Using the MIRA data, each spike-specific TCR was mapped to the spike region that the TCR reacts to and placed in a CD4 or CD8 class. Log10-transformed breadth and depth values were compared by one-way ANOVA with Sidak's multiple comparisons tests. In its TCRdb copy, this immuneACCESS table keeps in-frame sequences only and misses some clones. Where compared with another copy, unresolved V genes explain less than half of these, and the others have no known cause. Clone size and V and J calls were adopted from that table, with D and trimming inferred from the DNA. The sample table records 100,000 to 150,000 clones; approximately 91% of these occur just once. The top ten clones comprise 25% to 35% of the sample.

The rearrangement combines TRBV5-1 with TRBJ1-4, with no D gene named confidently. The sequenced sample was peripheral blood, obtained on day 0 of AZD1222 vaccination. The sequence was obtained from an adult in good health. The CDR3 amino acid sequence is: CASSLLGNEKLFF. In nucleotides, the sequence is TGCGCCAGCAGCTTGTTGGGGAATGAAAAACTGTTTTTT.